These 13 T cell receptor beta chains were all obtained from the same sample, sequenced in a study of Ad26.COV2.S vaccination and SARS-CoV-2 variants. Assay used: immunoSEQ multiplex PCR; TCRdb lists only in-frame clones, some missing. The sample consists of hundreds of thousands of clones, about 92% of them appearing once. Documented treatment: some 19 received Ad26.COV2.S at low or high dose, single or two shots; several received placebo; per-sample allocation not given. On day 63 after the first injection, vaccine and placebo recipients gave samples. Sequencing used peripheral blood, obtained in a trial of Ad26.COV2.S vaccine versus placebo. The receptors here all came from a person between 18 and 60 years old who received the Ad26.COV2.S COVID-19 vaccine or a placebo.

The chain combines TRBV4-3 with TRBJ1-3; D uncertain. The CDR3 consists of 17 residues. Trimming cost V 0 bases and J 2 bases, with 14 bases left between them. CDR1 LGHNA and CDR2 YSLEER come from the germline V gene. The CDR3 sequence is CASSQEWGGGTGNTIYF. For the CDR3, the DNA is TGCGCCAGCAGCCAAGAGTGGGGTGGAGGGACTGGAAACACCATATATTTT.

The V call is TRBV19, the J call TRBJ1-2; D is unresolved. This CDR3 is 11 amino acids long. Trimming removed 3 bases at V and 8 bases at J, with 7 bases between. In germline, CDR1 is LNHDA, CDR2 SQIVND (reference sequence). The CDR3 DNA reads as TGTGCCAGTAGTATGCAAGGGGGCTACACCTTC. Translation: CASSMQGGYTF.

This clone was detected once. V is TRBV9 and J is TRBJ1-5; D unresolved. CDR1 is SGDLS and CDR2 is YYNGEE in the germline V gene. Trimming removed 0 bases at V and 4 bases at J, with 8 bases between. The CDR3 runs 14 residues. The DNA of the CDR3 is TGTGCCAGCAGCGTAGGTGAAGGGAATCAGCCCCAGCATTTT. Translated: CASSVGEGNQPQHF.

The V and J genes are TRBV19 and TRBJ1-5, with D possibly TRBD1 on 5 matching bases. Between the trimmed V and J ends, which lost 6 bases and 6 bases, there was a span of 15 bases. Germline V lookup: CDR1 LNHDA, CDR2 SQIVND (reference sequence). The CDR3 totals 14 residues. For the CDR3, the DNA is TGTGCCAGTAGACATACAGGAGCGGCTCAGCCCCAGCATTTT. Its protein is CASRHTGAAQPQHF. Drawing the rest from reference TRBV19 and TRBJ1-5, the complete variable domain is DGGITQSPKYLFRKEGQNVTLSCEQNLNHDAMYWYRQDPGQGLRLIYYSQIVNDFQKGDIAEGYSVSREKKESFPLTVTSAQKNPTAFYLCASRHTGAAQPQHFGDGTRLSIL.

The rearrangement links TRBV7-9 to TRBJ1-3, with 7 bases aligning to TRBD1. V lost 5 bases, J lost 4 bases, and 5 bases stayed unmatched. The CDR3 runs to 14 residues. Germline CDR1 SEHNR, CDR2 FQNEAQ (reference sequence). The CDR3 DNA reads as TGTGCCAGCAGCGTGACAGGGTCCGGAAACACCATATATTTT. It is translated as CASSVTGSGNTIYF.

V and J are TRBV9 and TRBJ2-3; a weak D match, TRBD1 (5 bases). Per germline, CDR1 SGDLS and CDR2 YYNGEE. The CDR3 consists of 15 residues. Trimming cost V 1 base and J 0 bases, with 9 bases left between them. Here the CDR3 reads CASSVQGASTDTQYF. Here the CDR3 DNA reads TGTGCCAGCAGCGTACAGGGTGCTAGCACAGATACGCAGTATTTT.

This clone was seen a single time. The CDR3 sequence: CASSHLNQPQHF. CDR3 in DNA: TGTGCCAGCAGCCATCTGAATCAGCCCCAGCATTTT. V gene TRBV3-1 (or the pseudogene TRBV3-2) combines with J gene TRBJ1-5; no reliable D call. Germline values: CDR1 LGHDT, CDR2 YNNKEL (reference sequence). This CDR3 is built from 12 residues. The V gene lost 3 bases and the J gene lost 4 bases, with 4 bases spanning the gap.

The V gene is TRBV2, the J gene TRBJ1-4, with D unclear. This CDR3 spans 19 amino acids. V lost 2 bases to trimming and J lost 1 base, with 20 bases between them. Germline values: CDR1 SNHLY, CDR2 FYNNEI. CDR3 in amino acids: CASSENYRRVFGTNEKLFF. In DNA, the CDR3 is TGTGCCAGCAGTGAAAATTATCGTCGGGTTTTCGGAACTAATGAAAAACTGTTTTTT.

The chain uses TRBV6-2 or TRBV6-3 and TRBJ2-1, with D perhaps assigned TRBD1 or TRBD2 (6 bases each). Per germline, CDR1 MNHEY and CDR2 SVGEGT. This CDR3 comprises 18 residues. V lost 2 bases and J 4 bases, leaving 21 bases between the germline ends. The CDR3 spells CASSYPTRRGARYNEQFF. DNA for the CDR3: TGTGCCAGCAGTTACCCAACCAGAAGGGGGGCAAGGTACAATGAGCAGTTCTTC.

The chain employs TRBV4-3 and TRBJ2-7; 7 bases are shared with TRBD2. The CDR3 has 15 residues. V shed 2 bases, J shed 0 bases, and the junction held 4 bases outside the gene matches. Germline assignment: CDR1 LGHNA and CDR2 YSLEER. DNA for the CDR3: TGCGCCAGCAGCCAACGGGGGGACCACTCCTACGAGCAGTACTTC. Its protein product is CASSQRGDHSYEQYF.

A single count supports this clone. J is TRBJ1-1 and V is TRBV28; no clear D. Trimming left V 6 bases short and J 7 bases short, with 21 bases between. The CDR3 consists of 15 residues. The V gene's germline CDR1 is MDHEN and CDR2 SYDVKM. CDR3 in DNA: TGTGCCAGCAGGACTGTCCCGGGAGCGGCCTATGAAGCTTTCTTT. It translates to CASRTVPGAAYEAFF.

This chain connects TRBV29-1 to TRBJ2-1; TRBD2 is a possible D gene (7 bases). The CDR3 covers 14 residues. Deletions cut 6 bases from V and 2 bases from J, with 14 bases between. Germline V gives CDR1 SQVTM, CDR2 ANQGSEA. The CDR3 DNA is TGCAGCGTGAAACCGGGGGGCCCCTACAATGAGCAGTTCTTC. It specifies CSVKPGGPYNEQFF.

This clone was recorded a few times. This rearrangement joins TRBV30 to TRBJ1-1; D is possibly TRBD1 (6 bases). Germline values: CDR1 GTSNPN, CDR2 SVGIG (reference sequence). There are 18 residues in the CDR3. Trimming took 4 bases from V and 0 from J, leaving 24 bases between them. CDR3 sequence: CAWTSLPQGLGLNTEAFF. CDR3 sequence (DNA): TGTGCCTGGACTTCTCTCCCACAGGGCTTGGGATTGAACACTGAAGCTTTCTTT.